This TCR beta chain stems from a study of OX40 agonist ivuxolimab in advanced cancers. Germline CDR1 and CDR2: SEHNR and FQNEAQ (reference sequence). The germline V and J ends were trimmed by 5 bases and 4 bases, with 14 bases remaining between them. This CDR3 spans 14 amino acids. Clones were read by immunoSEQ multiplex PCR, and TCRdb kept only the in-frame ones, dropping some. Of 75,000 to 100,000 clones detected, around 80% appear once; the ten largest clones hold about 5.5%. This TCR was sampled from an adult with an advanced solid tumor such as melanoma, head and neck, liver or kidney cancer. V is TRBV7-9 and J is TRBJ1-2, with D possibly matching TRBD1 (6 bases). Sequencing used CD4+ or CD8+ T cells sorted from blood, obtained in a trial of the OX40 agonist ivuxolimab. The CDR3 sequence is CASSEQTGTYGYTF. The CDR3 DNA reads as TGTGCCAGCAGCGAACAAACAGGGACCTATGGCTACACCTTC.